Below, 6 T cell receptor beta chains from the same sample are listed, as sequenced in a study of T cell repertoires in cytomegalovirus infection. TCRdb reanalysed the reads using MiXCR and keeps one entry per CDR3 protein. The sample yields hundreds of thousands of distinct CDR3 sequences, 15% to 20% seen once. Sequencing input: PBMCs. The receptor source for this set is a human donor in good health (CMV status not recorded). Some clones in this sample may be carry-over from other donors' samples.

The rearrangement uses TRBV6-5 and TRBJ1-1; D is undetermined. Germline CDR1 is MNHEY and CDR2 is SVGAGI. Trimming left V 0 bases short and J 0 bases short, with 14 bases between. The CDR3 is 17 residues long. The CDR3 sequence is CASSYSSKAAMNTEAFF. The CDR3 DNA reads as TGTGCCAGCAGTTACTCCTCGAAGGCAGCCATGAACACTGAAGCTTTCTTT.

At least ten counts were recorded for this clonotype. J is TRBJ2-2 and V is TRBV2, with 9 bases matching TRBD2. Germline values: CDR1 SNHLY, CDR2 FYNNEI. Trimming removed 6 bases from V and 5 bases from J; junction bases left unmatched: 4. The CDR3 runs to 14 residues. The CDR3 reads CASRGLAGTGELFF. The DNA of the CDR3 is TGTGCCAGCAGGGGACTAGCCGGGACCGGGGAGCTGTTTTTT.

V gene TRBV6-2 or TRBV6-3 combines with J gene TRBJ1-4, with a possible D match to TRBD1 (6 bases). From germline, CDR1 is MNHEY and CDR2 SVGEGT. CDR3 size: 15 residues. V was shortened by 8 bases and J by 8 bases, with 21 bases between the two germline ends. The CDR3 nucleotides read TGTGCCAGCGGAACAACGGGGACAAGCCAAGAAAAACTGTTTTTT. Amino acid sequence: CASGTTGTSQEKLFF.

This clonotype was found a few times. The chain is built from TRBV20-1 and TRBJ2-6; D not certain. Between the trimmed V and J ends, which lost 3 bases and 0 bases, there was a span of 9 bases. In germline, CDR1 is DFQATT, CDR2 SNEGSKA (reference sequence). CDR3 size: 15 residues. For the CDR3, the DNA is TGCAGTGCTAGCCGGCTGAGCTCTGGGGCCAACGTCCTGACTTTC. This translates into CSASRLSSGANVLTF.

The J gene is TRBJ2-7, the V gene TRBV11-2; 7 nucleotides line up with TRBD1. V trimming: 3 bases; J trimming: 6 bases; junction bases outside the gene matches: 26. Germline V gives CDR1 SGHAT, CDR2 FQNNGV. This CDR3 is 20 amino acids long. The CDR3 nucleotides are TGTGCCAGCAGCTTTCTTCGACAGGGCAGTGTAGTCGAATATGCGCGCGAGCAGTACTTC. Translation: CASSFLRQGSVVEYAREQYF.

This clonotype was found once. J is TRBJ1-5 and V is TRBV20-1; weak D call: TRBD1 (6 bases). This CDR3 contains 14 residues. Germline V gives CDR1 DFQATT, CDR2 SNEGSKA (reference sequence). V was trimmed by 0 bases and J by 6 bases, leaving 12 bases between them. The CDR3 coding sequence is TGCAGTGCTAGAGAGGCAGGGGTGGGTCAGCCCCAGCATTTT. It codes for CSAREAGVGQPQHF.